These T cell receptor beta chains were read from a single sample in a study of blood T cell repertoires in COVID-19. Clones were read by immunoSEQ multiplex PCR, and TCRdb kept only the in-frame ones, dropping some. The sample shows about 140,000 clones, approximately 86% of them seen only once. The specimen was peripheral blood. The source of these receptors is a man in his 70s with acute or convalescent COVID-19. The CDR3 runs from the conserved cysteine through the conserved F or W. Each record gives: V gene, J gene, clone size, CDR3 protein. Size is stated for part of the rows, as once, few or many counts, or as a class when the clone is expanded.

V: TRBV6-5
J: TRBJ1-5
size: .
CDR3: CASSYMGSQPQHF

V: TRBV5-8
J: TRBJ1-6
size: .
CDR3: CASSGVGTGDSPLHF

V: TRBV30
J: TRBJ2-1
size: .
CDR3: CAWKSRYRANNEQFF

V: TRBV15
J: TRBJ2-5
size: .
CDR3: CATSRVGSRETQYF

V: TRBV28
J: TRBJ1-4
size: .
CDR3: CASSLVGGREKLFF

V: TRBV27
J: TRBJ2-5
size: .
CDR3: CASSLYALGGETQYF

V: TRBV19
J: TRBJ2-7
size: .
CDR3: CASSPKLGTETYEQYF

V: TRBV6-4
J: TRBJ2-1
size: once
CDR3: CASSDSNGAGDDEQFF

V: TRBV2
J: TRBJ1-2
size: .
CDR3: CASSEGGSILVYTF

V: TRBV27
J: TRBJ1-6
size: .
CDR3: CASSWDSFNSPLHF